The 7 T cell receptor beta chains listed next were all sequenced from one sample in a study of T cell repertoires in cytomegalovirus infection (dated by TCRdb to about 2019). Their recognized antigens are unknown. Sequenced using an Illumina HiSeq 1500. Starting from the raw public reads, TCRdb applied fastp trimming at Q25, assembled clones with MiXCR and retained in-frame beta chains. One record per CDR3 amino acid sequence lists the most common genes and DNA. The sample data list 100,000 to 150,000 distinct CDR3 sequences, and approximately 24% of these were observed just once. The top ten hold almost 35% of the sample. Sequencing was performed on PBMCs, sequenced either directly or after in vitro stimulation (not recorded which). These receptors originate from a human donor in good health (CMV status not recorded). Some clones in this sample may be carry-over from other donors' samples.

The chain uses TRBV20-1 and TRBJ1-6; D not resolved. The CDR3 has 13 residues. Germline loops: CDR1 DFQATT, CDR2 SNEGSKA (reference sequence). V lost 5 bases to trimming and J lost 7 bases, with 12 bases between them. The CDR3, as DNA: TGCAGTGCTGGAGGAGTTGGAAATTCACCCCTCCACTTT. This sequence encodes CSAGGVGNSPLHF.

The sample holds many counts of this clonotype. The V and J genes are TRBV12-5 and TRBJ2-5; D not resolved. Deletions cut 3 bases from V and 5 bases from J, with 10 bases between. The CDR3 loop spans 13 amino acids. CDR1 is LGHNT and CDR2 is FRNRAP in the germline V gene. Written as DNA, the CDR3 is TGTGCTAGTGGTTTCGGCACAGTGGAGACCCAGTACTTC. Its translation is CASGFGTVETQYF.

This clonotype was seen once. The gene calls are TRBV6-5 and TRBJ2-7; D is ambiguous. CDR1 and CDR2 from the germline V gene are MNHEY and SVGAGI. Trimming removed 8 bases from V and 4 bases from J, with 18 bases in between. The CDR3 is 14 amino acids. This CDR3 is CASSVIESGYEQYF. The CDR3 DNA reads as TGTGCCAGCTCAGTTATCGAGTCCGGTTACGAGCAGTACTTC.

The chain has TRBV5-1 and TRBJ2-7, with TRBD2 matching over 11 bases. The CDR3 covers 15 residues. The V and J ends lost 0 bases and 2 bases, in that order; junction bases with no gene match: 1. Germline CDR1 is SGHRS and CDR2 is YFSETQ. The CDR3 nucleotides read TGCGCCAGCAGCTTGGGACTAGCGGGAACCTACGAGCAGTACGTC. Its protein is CASSLGLAGTYEQYV.

The rearrangement uses TRBV12-3 or TRBV12-4 and TRBJ1-2; 9 nucleotides align to TRBD1. The CDR3 length is 11 residues. The CDR3 DNA reads TGTGCAACCGAAGGGACAGGGGGCTACACCTTC. Translated: CATEGTGGYTF.

The genes are TRBV28 and TRBJ1-5; tentatively, D is TRBD1 (6 bases). The germline V gene has CDR1 MDHEN and CDR2 SYDVKM. This CDR3 is 12 amino acids long. V shed 5 bases and J shed 8 bases, with 10 bases lying between them. CDR3 bases: TGTGCCAGCAGTACCAACAGGGAGCCCCAGCATTTT. This encodes CASSTNREPQHF.

This chain joins TRBV19 and TRBJ1-4; 7 bases fit TRBD1. The trim removed 10 bases at V and 8 bases at J, leaving 4 bases unmatched. Germline loops: CDR1 LNHDA, CDR2 SQIVND (reference sequence). The CDR3 runs 11 residues. CDR3 sequence: CATSTGEKLFF. The CDR3 nucleotides read TGTGCCACCTCGACAGGGGAAAAACTGTTTTTT.